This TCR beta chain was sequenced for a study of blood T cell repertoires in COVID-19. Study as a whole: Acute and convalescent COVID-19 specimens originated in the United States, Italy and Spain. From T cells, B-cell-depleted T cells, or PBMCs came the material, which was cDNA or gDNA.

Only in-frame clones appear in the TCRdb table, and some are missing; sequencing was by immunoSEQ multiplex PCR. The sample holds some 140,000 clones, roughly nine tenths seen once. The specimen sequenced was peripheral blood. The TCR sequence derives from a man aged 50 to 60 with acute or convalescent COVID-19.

CDR3 sequence reads: CASSPHRVNTEAFF. The CDR3 DNA reads TGTGCCAGCAGTCCCCACAGGGTTAACACTGAAGCTTTCTTT. V and J are TRBV28 and TRBJ1-1, with a tentative D call TRBD1 (6 bases). V was cut by 5 bases and J by 2 bases, with 12 bases left in between. CDR3 length: 14 amino acids. The germline V gene encodes CDR1 MDHEN and CDR2 SYDVKM.